These T cell receptor beta chains were read from a single sample in a study of control samples from healthy donors and cancer patients. Sequencing was performed with immunoSEQ multiplex PCR; in TCRdb, only in-frame clones are kept and a portion is missing. In the table there are 150,000 or so clones, approximately 93% of which are singletons. The sample comprised blood. Source of these receptors: a man younger than 35 in good health. CDR3s include the opening cysteine and the closing phenylalanine or tryptophan. The D gene is left open where the match is weak. Clone size is given for some rows only: seen once, a few or many times, or a class if the clone is expanded.

>TRBJ1-1|-|TRBV7-9|-
CASSPNPIEPVEAFF
TGTGCCAGCAGCCCCAACCCAATCGAGCCAGTTGAAGCTTTCTTT
>TRBJ2-2|-|TRBV7-6|TRBD2
CASSPPGGDSERELFF
TGTGCCAGCAGCCCTCCTGGGGGGGACTCGGAGCGGGAGCTGTTTTTT
>TRBJ1-2|few|TRBV29-1|-
CSVWTANYGYTF
TGCAGCGTCTGGACAGCGAACTATGGCTACACCTTC
>TRBJ2-7|-|TRBV28|TRBD1
CASSYGQGSSYEQYF
TGTGCCAGCAGTTACGGACAGGGAAGCTCCTACGAGCAGTACTTC
>TRBJ1-1|-|TRBV4-1|TRBD1
CASSQVTGEYGTEAFF
TGCGCCAGCAGCCAAGTCACAGGGGAATACGGCACTGAAGCTTTCTTT
>TRBJ2-4|-|TRBV21-1|-
CASSKVGEVQYF
TGTGCCAGCAGCAAAGTCGGGGAGGTTCAGTACTTC
>TRBJ2-2|-|TRBV7-6|TRBD1
CASSPGTGLGFGGELFF
TGTGCCAGCAGCCCAGGGACAGGGTTGGGGTTCGGCGGGGAGCTGTTTTTT
>TRBJ2-7|-|TRBV30|-
CAWSPSGREQYF
TGTGCCTGGAGTCCTTCGGGTCGCGAGCAGTACTTC
>TRBJ1-2|-|TRBV10-3|-
CAISAQGTNYGYTF
TGTGCCATCAGTGCTCAGGGGACTAACTATGGCTACACCTTC
>TRBJ2-7|-|TRBV15|TRBD1
CATKTRQGADEQYF
TGTGCCACCAAGACGAGGCAGGGGGCCGACGAGCAGTACTTC
>TRBJ1-1|-|TRBV27|-
CASSLSGRTEAFF
TGTGCCAGCAGTTTGTCAGGGCGGACTGAAGCTTTCTTT
>TRBJ2-1|-|TRBV6-5|TRBD2
CASRPSGGARDEQFF
TGTGCCAGCAGGCCTAGCGGGGGGGCCAGGGATGAGCAGTTCTTC
>TRBJ2-2|-|TRBV4-1|TRBD2
CASSLNRASGTTGELFF
TGCGCCAGCAGCCTGAACCGGGCTAGCGGGACGACCGGGGAGCTGTTTTTT
>TRBJ2-1|-|TRBV9|-
CASSVAGRAAYNEQFF
TGTGCCAGCAGCGTAGCTGGTAGGGCGGCCTACAATGAGCAGTTCTTC
>TRBJ1-4|-|TRBV12-3/TRBV12-4|-
CASSFGEAKLFF
TGTGCCAGCAGTTTCGGGGAGGCAAAACTGTTTTTT
>TRBJ2-2|-|TRBV27|-
CASSLWSNTGELFF
TGTGCCAGCAGTTTATGGTCCAACACCGGGGAGCTGTTTTTT
>TRBJ1-5|-|TRBV21-1|-
CASSKVAAGTDQPQHF
-
>TRBJ1-2|-|TRBV29-1|-
CSVPKVRGNGYTF
TGCAGCGTCCCGAAGGTTCGGGGGAACGGCTACACCTTC
>TRBJ2-3|-|TRBV28|-
CASTLRPGTQYF
TGTGCCAGCACCCTTCGTCCTGGTACGCAGTATTTT
>TRBJ1-2|-|TRBV9|-
CASSVGLEPPGDYGYTF
TGTGCCAGCAGCGTAGGCCTAGAACCGCCGGGGGACTATGGCTACACCTTC
>TRBJ2-1|once|TRBV2|-
CASSKEGGATQRRQFF
TGTGCCAGCAGTAAAGAGGGGGGGGCTACCCAGCGTCGGCAGTTCTTC
>TRBJ2-2|-|TRBV19|TRBD2
CASSPGTRLSGELFF
TGTGCCAGTAGTCCCGGGACTAGGTTATCCGGGGAGCTGTTTTTT
>TRBJ1-1|-|TRBV4-2|TRBD1
CASSLHRGNTEAFF
TGTGCCAGCAGCCTTCACAGGGGGAACACTGAAGCTTTCTTT
>TRBJ1-5|-|TRBV15|-
CATSRGPQGQPQHF
TGTGCCACCAGCAGAGGGCCTCAGGGCCAGCCCCAGCATTTT
>TRBJ2-6|once|TRBV7-9|-
CASSPGHDKQSGANVLTF
TGTGCCAGCAGCCCTGGACACGATAAGCAATCTGGGGCCAACGTCCTGACTTTC
>TRBJ2-7|-|TRBV19|-
CASSSIVSVGSYEQYF
TGTGCCAGTAGTTCCATCGTTTCGGTGGGGAGCTACGAGCAGTACTTC